This T cell receptor beta chain was found in a study of a mutant IDH1 vaccine in newly diagnosed glioma. Study details: The treated population exhibited a male proportion of roughly 62%, a female proportion of around 38%, and a mean age of approximately 42 years.

Points on this clone: The antigen remains undetermined. This same CDR3 is encoded by further DNA sequences in the sample.

V gave up 3 bases and J gave up 6 bases, with 15 bases separating them. The CDR3 extends over 15 amino acids. CDR1 and CDR2 (germline): SEHNR, FQNEAQ (reference sequence). This table comes from immunoSEQ multiplex PCR, and its TCRdb copy is limited to in-frame clones, with some not included. The data show tens of thousands of clones, with about 87% seen just once and about 2% held by the top ten. The sample's time point: week 35, safety follow-up. Vaccination comprised doses that each held 300 ug of mutant IDH1 20-mer peptide, plus topical imiquimod. The donors had new WHO grade 3 or 4 astrocytomas; these were IDH1-mutant and ATRX-lost.

This chain connects TRBV7-9 to TRBJ2-4, with D perhaps matching TRBD1 (7 bases). This specimen was PBMCs, taken from a glioma patient whose treatment included an IDH1 peptide vaccine. The clonotype originates from a young man with glioma. The DNA of the CDR3 is TGTGCCAGCAGCTTGGAGAGACAGGGAGGAAACATTCAGTACTTC. Protein product: CASSLERQGGNIQYF.